Shown below are 6 T cell receptor beta chains from a single sample sequenced in a study of shared clonotypes between healthy human individuals. Positively selected for CCR7, the CD45RO-negative cells used as naive CD8 cells excluded terminally differentiated effector memory CD45RA+ cells. TCRdb keeps only in-frame clones here, not all; method: immunoSEQ multiplex PCR. The profile shows around 2.1 million clones, more than 85% of them singletons. The specimen sequenced was naive CD8+ T cells from PBMCs. The source is a man aged 18 to 30 in good health. Some clones in this sample may be carry-over from other donors' samples.

This chain connects TRBV5-1 to TRBJ2-7, with D tentatively TRBD2 (5 bases). There are 15 residues in the CDR3. Germline CDR1 and CDR2: SGHRS and YFSETQ. V lost 0 bases and J lost 6, with 16 bases in between. Written as DNA, the CDR3 is TGCGCCAGCAGCTTGGTAGGACTTGCTACGGGCGAGCAGTACTTC. It translates to CASSLVGLATGEQYF.

This clone was seen just once. The chain is built from TRBV5-6 and TRBJ2-7; D is unresolved. The length of the CDR3 is 15 residues. Trimming cost V 2 bases and J 7 bases, with 19 bases left between them. Germline CDR1 is SGHDT and CDR2 is YYEEEE. The CDR3 DNA reads as TGTGCCAGCAGCTTAAGGACCCATGACCCTTCAGAGCAGTACTTC. This translates into CASSLRTHDPSEQYF.

The rearrangement uses TRBV7-2 and TRBJ2-3, with D perhaps matching TRBD1 (5 bases). Germline CDR1 reads SGHTA; CDR2 reads FQGNSA. This CDR3 spans 15 amino acids. Trimming left V 3 bases short and J 4 bases short, with 14 bases between. The DNA of the CDR3 is TGTGCCAGCAGCTTCGCCAGGGATCATCCAGATACGCAGTATTTT. This encodes CASSFARDHPDTQYF.

This chain joins TRBV4-3 and TRBJ2-5; tentatively, D is TRBD1 or TRBD2 (5 bases each). Germline V gives CDR1 LGHNA, CDR2 YSLEER. With 0 bases removed from V and 5 bases from J, the gap between germline ends came to 13 bases. There are 15 residues in the CDR3. CDR3 region: CASSQEGTDKETQYF. The DNA for the CDR3 is TGCGCCAGCAGCCAAGAGGGGACGGACAAGGAGACCCAGTACTTC.

On this clone: The same CDR3 can be traced to other DNA sequences in this sample. The chain uses TRBV9 and TRBJ2-7; D might be TRBD2 (5 bases). V lost 0 bases to trimming and J lost 0 bases, with 10 bases between them. The V gene's germline CDR1 is SGDLS and CDR2 YYNGEE. The CDR3 covers 15 residues. DNA for the CDR3: TGTGCCAGCAGCGTAGATCCGGGGTCCTCCTACGAGCAGTACTTC. It encodes CASSVDPGSSYEQYF.

This chain uses TRBV28 with TRBJ1-2; no firm D call. V was shortened by 0 bases and J by 8 bases, with 13 bases between the two germline ends. The CDR3 has 14 residues. Per the germline V gene, CDR1 is MDHEN and CDR2 is SYDVKM. The CDR3, as DNA: TGTGCCAGCAGTTTATGGCGGGGAGATTCAGGCTACACCTTC. The encoded protein is CASSLWRGDSGYTF.